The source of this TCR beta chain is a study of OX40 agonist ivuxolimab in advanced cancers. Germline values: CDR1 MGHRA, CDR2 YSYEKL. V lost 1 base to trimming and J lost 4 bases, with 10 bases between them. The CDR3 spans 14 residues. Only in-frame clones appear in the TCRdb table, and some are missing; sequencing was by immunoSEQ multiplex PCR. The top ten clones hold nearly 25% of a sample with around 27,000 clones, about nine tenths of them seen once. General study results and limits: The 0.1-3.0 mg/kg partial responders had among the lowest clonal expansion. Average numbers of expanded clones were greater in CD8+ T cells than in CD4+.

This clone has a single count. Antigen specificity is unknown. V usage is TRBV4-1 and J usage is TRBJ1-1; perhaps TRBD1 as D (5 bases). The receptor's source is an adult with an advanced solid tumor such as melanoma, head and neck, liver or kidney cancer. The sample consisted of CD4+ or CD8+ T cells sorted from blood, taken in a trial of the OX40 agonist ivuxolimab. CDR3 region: CASSQVLGGTEAFF. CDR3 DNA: TGCGCCAGCAGCCAAGTCTTGGGGGGCACTGAAGCTTTCTTT.